What follows are 12 T cell receptor beta chains derived from one specimen sequenced in a study of blood T cell repertoires in COVID-19 (TCRdb year 2020). Libraries were constructed by the immunoSEQ multiplex PCR assay. TCRdb holds this immuneACCESS table with in-frame rearrangements only. Some clones are missing; in checked studies, unresolved V genes explain under half, and the rest has no known cause. The sample table shows approximately 100,000 clones, and more than 75% are seen once. About 25% of the sample goes to the ten largest clones. The sequenced sample consisted of peripheral blood. The receptors here all came from a human donor in a cohort sampled during active COVID-19.

This CDR3 is CASSRYSAERNEQFF. CDR3 in DNA: TGTGCCAGCAGCCGCTATTCCGCCGAGAGGAATGAGCAGTTCTTC. The chain links TRBV7-3 to TRBJ2-1; D is ambiguous. V was cut by 5 bases and J by 7 bases, with 18 bases left in between. This CDR3 has 15 amino acids. Germline V lookup: CDR1 SGHTA, CDR2 FQGTGA.

This chain uses TRBV6-5 with TRBJ2-7; unclear D gene. Trimming stripped 6 bases from V and 0 bases from J, with 9 bases between. The germline V gene has CDR1 MNHEY and CDR2 SVGAGI. The CDR3 is 13 amino acids. As DNA, the CDR3 is TGTGCCAGCAGAAGAGACACCTCCTACGAGCAGTACTTC. Residues: CASRRDTSYEQYF.

V usage is TRBV19 and J usage is TRBJ2-1; tentative D call: TRBD2 (6 bases). The CDR3 sequence is 13 residues long. Per the germline V gene, CDR1 is LNHDA and CDR2 is SQIVND (reference sequence). Trimming left V 6 bases short and J 8 bases short, with 14 bases between. This CDR3 is CASRTGGAYEQFF. CDR3 DNA: TGTGCCAGTAGGACCGGAGGGGCCTATGAGCAGTTCTTC.

The rearrangement links TRBV12-3 or TRBV12-4 to TRBJ1-2; D remains ambiguous. V was clipped by 5 bases and J by 8 bases, with 15 bases between them. The CDR3 consists of 13 residues. CDR3 DNA sequence: TGTGCCAGCAGTCAGTCGGAGGATACAGGCTACACCTTC. Residues: CASSQSEDTGYTF.

In this sample, this clone turned up once. The rearrangement links TRBV28 to TRBJ2-7, with 9 nucleotides matching TRBD1. The length of the CDR3 is 15 residues. Per germline, CDR1 MDHEN and CDR2 SYDVKM. Trimming took 6 bases from V and 0 from J; bases not matched to a gene: 6. As DNA, the CDR3 is TGTGCCAGCAGCCAACCGGGACAGGGCTCCTACGAGCAGTACTTC. This gives the protein CASSQPGQGSYEQYF.

This chain joins TRBV9 and TRBJ2-1; D may be TRBD2 (5 bases). V lost 4 bases and J lost 0, with 11 bases in between. The CDR3 has 15 residues. Per the germline V gene, CDR1 is SGDLS and CDR2 is YYNGEE. The CDR3 DNA sequence: TGTGCCAGCAGCAAAGCGGACGGCTCCTACAATGAGCAGTTCTTC. This sequence encodes CASSKADGSYNEQFF.

The J gene is TRBJ2-1, the V gene TRBV5-1; a weak D match, TRBD2 (5 bases). V lost 4 bases and J 6 bases, leaving 8 bases between the germline ends. Germline-derived CDR1 and CDR2 are SGHRS and YFSETQ. This CDR3 has 12 amino acids. In DNA form, the CDR3 reads TGCGCCAGCAGCGTCACTAGCAATGAGCAGTTCTTC. It codes for CASSVTSNEQFF.

The J gene is TRBJ2-7, the V gene TRBV27; 8 nucleotides align to TRBD1. The V segment lost 6 bases and the J segment 4 bases; nucleotides outside the gene matches: 5. CDR3 length equals 13 residues. Germline-derived CDR1 and CDR2 are MNHEY and SMNVEV (reference sequence). CDR3 residues: CASSLTGAYEQYF. CDR3 DNA: TGTGCCAGCAGCTTGACAGGGGCGTACGAGCAGTACTTC.

This chain uses TRBV4-3 with TRBJ2-1; D not certain. Trimming cost V 4 bases and J 7 bases, with 17 bases left between them. Looked up from germline, CDR1 is LGHNA and CDR2 is YSLEER. CDR3 length equals 15 residues. CDR3 DNA: TGCGCCAGCAGCCTTCGACTGGCGACCACAAATGAGCAGTTCTTC. Its protein is CASSLRLATTNEQFF.

The chain uses TRBV27 and TRBJ2-5, with D possibly TRBD2 on 6 matching bases. Germline V gives CDR1 MNHEY, CDR2 SMNVEV (reference sequence). The CDR3 is 14 amino acids. Trimming removed 5 bases at V and 4 bases at J, with 14 bases between. As DNA, the CDR3 is TGTGCCAGCAGTGGGACCGGGGGTCCAGAGACCCAGTACTTC. This gives the protein CASSGTGGPETQYF.

This chain joins TRBV9 and TRBJ2-1, with 10 bases identical to TRBD1. After removal of 3 bases from V and 14 bases from J, the junction contained 5 bases not matched to a gene. Germline V lookup: CDR1 SGDLS, CDR2 YYNGEE. The CDR3 has 12 residues. This CDR3 is CASSAPGTGEFF. CDR3 DNA sequence: TGTGCCAGCAGCGCACCTGGGACAGGGGAGTTCTTC.

The chain is built from TRBV19 and TRBJ2-5, with 9 bases that match TRBD1. The CDR3 is 15 residues long. In germline, CDR1 is LNHDA, CDR2 SQIVND (reference sequence). The junction had 9 bases not matched to a gene; V was cut back by 5 bases and J by 5 bases. In DNA form, the CDR3 reads TGTGCCAGTAGTCCCGGGACAGGGTGGGGCGAGACCCAGTACTTC. Translation: CASSPGTGWGETQYF. Combining the CDR3 with reference TRBV19 and TRBJ2-5 gives the whole variable domain DGGITQSPKYLFRKEGQNVTLSCEQNLNHDAMYWYRQDPGQGLRLIYYSQIVNDFQKGDIAEGYSVSREKKESFPLTVTSAQKNPTAFYLCASSPGTGWGETQYFGPGTRLLVL.